Following are 10 T cell receptor beta chains from one sample sequenced in a study of blood T cell repertoires in COVID-19. Only in-frame clones appear in the TCRdb table, and some are missing; sequencing was by immunoSEQ multiplex PCR. The data contain 130,000 or so clones, around 84% of them singletons. Sequencing was done on a sample of PBMCs or T cells enriched from blood (not recorded which). The receptors originated from a woman aged 25 to 39 who had recovered from COVID-19.

The chain couples TRBV15 to TRBJ2-2, with D perhaps matching TRBD2 (5 bases). The CDR3 has 15 amino acids. The germline V and J ends were trimmed by 10 bases and 0 bases, with 15 bases remaining between them. The germline V gene encodes CDR1 LNHNV and CDR2 YYDKDF (reference sequence). The CDR3 DNA follows: TGTGCCAGCAGGCGAGGGCCCCCGAACACCGGGGAGCTGTTTTTT. It encodes CASRRGPPNTGELFF. The full variable domain, completed using reference TRBV15 and TRBJ2-2, is DAMVIQNPRYQVTQFGKPVTLSCSQTLNHNVMYWYQQKSSQAPKLLFHYYDKDFNNEADTPDNFQSRRPNTSFCFLDIRSPGLGDTAMYLCASRRGPPNTGELFFGEGSRLTVL.

This chain connects TRBV2 to TRBJ2-2; TRBD2 is a possible D gene (6 bases). In germline, CDR1 is SNHLY, CDR2 FYNNEI. The ends were cut back, 9 bases at V and 1 base at J, with 12 bases in the middle. CDR3 length: 14 residues. As DNA, the CDR3 is TGTGCCAGTGAGGGACTTCGGAACACCGGGGAGCTGTTTTTT. Its protein is CASEGLRNTGELFF.

The sample holds one count of this clone. The chain combines TRBV3-1 (or the pseudogene TRBV3-2) with TRBJ1-2; D unresolved. V lost 1 base and J 7 bases, leaving 7 bases between the germline ends. Germline CDR1 reads LGHDT; CDR2 reads YNNKEL (reference sequence). The CDR3 has 12 amino acids. In DNA, the CDR3 is TGTGCCAGCAGCCAAGTAGCGGTTGGCTACACCTTC. It yields the protein CASSQVAVGYTF.

The chain employs TRBV4-1 and TRBJ2-3; weak D call: TRBD1 (5 bases). Germline CDR1 MGHRA, CDR2 YSYEKL. The CDR3 consists of 15 residues. Deletions cut 0 bases from V and 1 base from J, with 8 bases between. The chain's CDR3 is CASSQESRGTDTQYF. The CDR3 nucleotides read TGCGCCAGCAGCCAAGAATCCAGGGGCACAGATACGCAGTATTTT.

The rearrangement joins TRBV28 to TRBJ1-5; D ambiguous. Trimming pared 5 bases from V and 3 bases from J, leaving 11 bases between. This CDR3 contains 14 residues. CDR1 is MDHEN and CDR2 is SYDVKM in the germline V gene. CDR3 sequence reads: CASSPGVFNQPQHF. The CDR3 DNA sequence: TGTGCCAGCAGTCCCGGGGTTTTCAATCAGCCCCAGCATTTT. The full variable domain, in which reference TRBV28 and TRBJ1-5 provide the parts outside the CDR3, is DVKVTQSSRYLVKRTGEKVFLECVQDMDHENMFWYRQDPGLGLRLIYFSYDVKMKEKGDIPEGYSVSREKKERFSLILESASTNQTSMYLCASSPGVFNQPQHFGDGTRLSIL.

The chain recombines TRBV25-1 with TRBJ1-6; 7 nucleotides agree with TRBD1. The germline gives CDR1 MGHDK, CDR2 SYGVNS. V was clipped by 2 bases and J by 12 bases; unmatched bases: 4. This CDR3 comprises 13 residues. The DNA for the CDR3 is TGTGCCAGCAGTGAACGACAGGGTGGACCCCTCCACTTT. This gives the protein CASSERQGGPLHF.

This chain links TRBV27 with TRBJ1-2; weak D call: TRBD1 (6 bases). CDR1 and CDR2 (germline): MNHEY, SMNVEV (reference sequence). V lost 0 bases and J 4 bases, leaving 18 bases between the germline ends. The CDR3 consists of 17 residues. This chain's CDR3 is CASSLSIRPGARYGYTF. CDR3 sequence (DNA): TGTGCCAGCAGTTTATCGATCAGGCCAGGGGCGCGCTATGGCTACACCTTC.

The chain employs TRBV5-1 and TRBJ2-2; 9 nucleotides agree with TRBD2. This CDR3 is built from 18 residues. Germline V gene lookup returns CDR1 SGHRS and CDR2 YFSETQ. Losses at the gene ends were 0 bases for V and 4 bases for J; bases not matched to a gene: 10. CDR3 loop: CASSLDPRSGRGTGELFF. DNA of the CDR3: TGCGCCAGCAGCTTGGACCCACGTAGCGGGAGAGGCACCGGGGAGCTGTTTTTT.

The CDR3 DNA reads as TGTGCCAGCAGCTTAGTGCTAGCGGCGTCCTACGAGCAGTACTTC. It codes for CASSLVLAASYEQYF. J is TRBJ2-7 and V is TRBV11-2; 7 bases line up with TRBD2. Germline CDR1 reads SGHAT; CDR2 reads FQNNGV. This CDR3 is 15 amino acids long. V trimming: 1 base; J trimming: 1 base; junction bases outside the gene matches: 4.

This chain joins TRBV5-6 and TRBJ2-2, with a tentative D call TRBD1 (5 bases). The CDR3 length is 14 residues. Germline CDR1 and CDR2: SGHDT and YYEEEE. V lost 4 bases, J lost 1 base, and 8 bases lay in between. The CDR3 spells CASSQTVNTGELFF. The CDR3 DNA reads TGTGCCAGCAGCCAGACAGTGAACACCGGGGAGCTGTTTTTT.